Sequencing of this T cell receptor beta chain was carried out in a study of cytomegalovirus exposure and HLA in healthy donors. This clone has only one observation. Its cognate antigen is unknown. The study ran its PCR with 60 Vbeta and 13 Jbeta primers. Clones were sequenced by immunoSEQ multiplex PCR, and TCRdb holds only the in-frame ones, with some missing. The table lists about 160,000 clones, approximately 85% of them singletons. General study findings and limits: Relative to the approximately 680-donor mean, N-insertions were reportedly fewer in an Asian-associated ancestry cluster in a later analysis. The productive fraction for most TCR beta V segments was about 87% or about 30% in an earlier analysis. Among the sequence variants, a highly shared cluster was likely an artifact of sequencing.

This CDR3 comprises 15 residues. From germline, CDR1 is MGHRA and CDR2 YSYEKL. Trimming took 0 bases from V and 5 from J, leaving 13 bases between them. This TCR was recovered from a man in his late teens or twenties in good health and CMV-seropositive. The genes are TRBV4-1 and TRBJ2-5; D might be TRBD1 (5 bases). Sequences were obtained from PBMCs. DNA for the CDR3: TGCGCCAGCAGCCAAGACAGGGCACGGGTGGAGACCCAGTACTTC. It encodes CASSQDRARVETQYF.